Presented here are 4 T cell receptor beta chains from one specimen sequenced in a study of technical replicates of blood from several donors. Here immunoSEQ multiplex PCR was the method, and the copy in TCRdb shows in-frame clones only, minus some. The sample has approximately 79,000 clones; 96% are singletons. Sequencing was done on a sample of T cells isolated from PBMCs. The receptors originated from a human donor in good health.

The chain combines TRBV2 with TRBJ2-1; perhaps TRBD2 as D (5 bases). The V gene lost 6 bases and the J gene lost 0 bases, with 9 bases spanning the gap. The CDR3 consists of 14 residues. Germline V gives CDR1 SNHLY, CDR2 FYNNEI. The CDR3 sequence: CASRSGSSYNEQFF. The CDR3 DNA follows: TGTGCCAGCAGGAGCGGAAGCTCCTACAATGAGCAGTTCTTC.

Here the CDR3 DNA reads TGTGCCAGCAGCACAGGGGGTATCACTGAAGCTTTCTTT. Translated: CASSTGGITEAFF. This chain joins TRBV5-4 and TRBJ1-1; 8 bases line up with TRBD1. Germline V gives CDR1 SGHNT, CDR2 YYREEE (reference sequence). The CDR3 spans 13 residues. Trimming at V came to 4 bases and at J to 4 bases, leaving 3 bases not matched to a gene.

The chain links TRBV2 to TRBJ1-2; D is unclear. Germline V CDR1 and CDR2: SNHLY, FYNNEI. This CDR3 contains 13 residues. V was clipped by 3 bases and J by 4 bases, with 9 bases between them. The DNA of the CDR3 is TGTGCCAGCAGTGACTTTACACCCTATGGCTACACCTTC. Its translation is CASSDFTPYGYTF.

J is TRBJ1-2 and V is TRBV27, with D tentatively TRBD1 (5 bases). Deletions cut 10 bases from V and 5 bases from J, with 17 bases between. CDR1 and CDR2 from the germline V gene are MNHEY and SMNVEV (reference sequence). The CDR3 contains 13 residues. CDR3 loop: CATRPLGGYGYTF. The CDR3 DNA reads TGTGCCACCAGACCTCTGGGGGGGTATGGCTACACCTTC.